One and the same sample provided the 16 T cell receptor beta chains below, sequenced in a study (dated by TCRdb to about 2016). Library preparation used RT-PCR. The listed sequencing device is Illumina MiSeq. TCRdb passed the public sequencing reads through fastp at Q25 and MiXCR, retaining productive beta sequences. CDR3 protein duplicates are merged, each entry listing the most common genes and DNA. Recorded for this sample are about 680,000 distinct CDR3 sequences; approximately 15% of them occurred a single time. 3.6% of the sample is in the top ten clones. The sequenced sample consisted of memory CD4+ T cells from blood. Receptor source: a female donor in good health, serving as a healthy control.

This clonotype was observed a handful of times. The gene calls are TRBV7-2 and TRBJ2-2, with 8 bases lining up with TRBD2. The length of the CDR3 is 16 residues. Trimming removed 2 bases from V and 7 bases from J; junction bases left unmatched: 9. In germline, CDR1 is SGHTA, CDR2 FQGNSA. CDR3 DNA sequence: TGTGCCAGCAGCTTAAGAGCGGGAGTTGCCAACGGGGAGCTGTTTTTT. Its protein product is CASSLRAGVANGELFF.

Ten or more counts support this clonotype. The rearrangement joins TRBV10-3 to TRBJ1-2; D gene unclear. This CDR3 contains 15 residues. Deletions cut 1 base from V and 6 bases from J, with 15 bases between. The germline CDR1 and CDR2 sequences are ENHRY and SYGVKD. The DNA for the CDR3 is TGTGCCATCAGTGAGTTGTCCTCACGTCCGGATGGCTACACCTTC. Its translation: CAISELSSRPDGYTF.

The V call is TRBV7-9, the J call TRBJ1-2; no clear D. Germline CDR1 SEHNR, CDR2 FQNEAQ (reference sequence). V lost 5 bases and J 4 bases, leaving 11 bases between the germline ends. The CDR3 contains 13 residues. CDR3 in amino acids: CASSPEVAYGYTF. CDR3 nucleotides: TGTGCCAGCAGCCCAGAGGTGGCCTATGGCTACACCTTC.

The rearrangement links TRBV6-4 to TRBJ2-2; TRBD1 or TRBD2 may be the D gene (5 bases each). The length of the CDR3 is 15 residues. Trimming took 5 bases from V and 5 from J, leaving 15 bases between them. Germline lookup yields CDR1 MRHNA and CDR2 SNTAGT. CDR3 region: CASSLRGDATGELFF. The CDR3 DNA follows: TGTGCCAGCAGTCTTCGAGGGGATGCTACCGGGGAGCTGTTTTTT.

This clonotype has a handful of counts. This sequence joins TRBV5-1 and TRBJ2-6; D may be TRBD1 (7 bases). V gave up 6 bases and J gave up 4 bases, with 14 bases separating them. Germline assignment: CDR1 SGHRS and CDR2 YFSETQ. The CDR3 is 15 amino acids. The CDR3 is CASKEGAAGANVLTF. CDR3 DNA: TGCGCCAGCAAGGAGGGGGCGGCAGGGGCCAACGTCCTGACTTTC.

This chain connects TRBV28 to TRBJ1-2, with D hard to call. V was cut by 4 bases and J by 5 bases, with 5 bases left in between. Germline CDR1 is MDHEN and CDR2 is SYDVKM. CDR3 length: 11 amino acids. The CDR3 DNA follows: TGTGCCAGCAGTTCCAAATATGGCTACACCTTC. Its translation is CASSSKYGYTF.

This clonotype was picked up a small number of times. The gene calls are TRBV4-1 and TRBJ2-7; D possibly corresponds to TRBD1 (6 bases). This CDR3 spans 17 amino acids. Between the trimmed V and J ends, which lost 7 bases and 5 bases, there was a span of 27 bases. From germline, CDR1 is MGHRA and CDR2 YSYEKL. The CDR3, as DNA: TGCGCCAGCACCAAAGGTCAGGGGATCGCCGGCAGGGACGAGCAGTACTTC. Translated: CASTKGQGIAGRDEQYF.

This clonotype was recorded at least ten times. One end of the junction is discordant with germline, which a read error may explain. As DNA, the CDR3 is TGCGCCAGCAGCCCCGGACTAGCTTCAGATACGCAGTATTTT. Its protein product is CASSPGLASDTQYF. This chain connects TRBV9 to TRBJ2-3; the match to TRBD2 covers 8 bases. This CDR3 comprises 14 residues. Germline CDR1 and CDR2: SGDLS and YYNGEE.

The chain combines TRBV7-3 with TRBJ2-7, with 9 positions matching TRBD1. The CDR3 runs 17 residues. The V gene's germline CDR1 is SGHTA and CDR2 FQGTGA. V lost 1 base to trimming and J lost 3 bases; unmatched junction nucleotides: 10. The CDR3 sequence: CASSLRPTGTGIYEQYF. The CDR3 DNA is TGTGCCAGCAGCTTAAGGCCCACCGGGACAGGGATCTACGAGCAGTACTTC.

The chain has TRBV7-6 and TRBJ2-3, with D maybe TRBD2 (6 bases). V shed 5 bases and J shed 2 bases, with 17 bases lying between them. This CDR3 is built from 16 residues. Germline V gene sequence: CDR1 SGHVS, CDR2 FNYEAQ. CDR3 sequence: CASSRRGLSHTDTQYF. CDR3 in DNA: TGTGCCAGCAGCCGAAGAGGACTATCGCACACAGATACGCAGTATTTT.

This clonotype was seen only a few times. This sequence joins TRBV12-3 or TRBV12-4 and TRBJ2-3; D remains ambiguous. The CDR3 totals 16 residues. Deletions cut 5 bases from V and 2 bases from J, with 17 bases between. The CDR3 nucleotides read TGTGCCAGCAGTAAACGGGCCGCTGGGCACACAGATACGCAGTATTTT. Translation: CASSKRAAGHTDTQYF.

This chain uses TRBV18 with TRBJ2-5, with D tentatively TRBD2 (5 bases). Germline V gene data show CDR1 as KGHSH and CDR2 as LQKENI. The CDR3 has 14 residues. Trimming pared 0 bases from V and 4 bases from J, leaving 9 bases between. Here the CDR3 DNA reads TGTGCCAGCTCACCACCGGCGAGCGGAGAGACCCAGTACTTC. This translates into CASSPPASGETQYF.

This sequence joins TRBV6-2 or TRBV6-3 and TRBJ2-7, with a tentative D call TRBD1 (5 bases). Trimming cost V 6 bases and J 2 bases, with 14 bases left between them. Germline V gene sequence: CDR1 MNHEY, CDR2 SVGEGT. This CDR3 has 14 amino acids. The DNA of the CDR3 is TGTGCCAGCAGAGGACAAGGCAGTACCTACGAGCAGTACTTC. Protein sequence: CASRGQGSTYEQYF.

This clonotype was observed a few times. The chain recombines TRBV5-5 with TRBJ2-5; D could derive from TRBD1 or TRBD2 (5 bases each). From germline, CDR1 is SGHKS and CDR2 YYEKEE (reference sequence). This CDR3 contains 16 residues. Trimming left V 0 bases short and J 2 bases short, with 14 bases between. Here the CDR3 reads CASSLAGLGPQETQYF. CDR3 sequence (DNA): TGTGCCAGCAGCTTGGCAGGTCTGGGACCGCAAGAGACCCAGTACTTC.

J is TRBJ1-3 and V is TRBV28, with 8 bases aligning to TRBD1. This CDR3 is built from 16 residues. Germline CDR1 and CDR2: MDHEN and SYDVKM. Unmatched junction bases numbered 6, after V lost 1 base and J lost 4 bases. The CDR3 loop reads CASSLSQGAEGNTIYF. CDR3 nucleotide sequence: TGTGCCAGCAGTTTATCGCAGGGGGCAGAAGGAAACACCATATATTTT.

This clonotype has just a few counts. CDR3 residues: CASILLQRANTEAFF. CDR3 coding DNA: TGTGCCAGCATTCTACTTCAAAGGGCAAACACTGAAGCTTTCTTT. The chain recombines TRBV5-6 with TRBJ1-1, with no clear D. Germline V gives CDR1 SGHDT, CDR2 YYEEEE. Trimming removed 6 bases at V and 2 bases at J, with 17 bases between. CDR3 length: 15 residues.